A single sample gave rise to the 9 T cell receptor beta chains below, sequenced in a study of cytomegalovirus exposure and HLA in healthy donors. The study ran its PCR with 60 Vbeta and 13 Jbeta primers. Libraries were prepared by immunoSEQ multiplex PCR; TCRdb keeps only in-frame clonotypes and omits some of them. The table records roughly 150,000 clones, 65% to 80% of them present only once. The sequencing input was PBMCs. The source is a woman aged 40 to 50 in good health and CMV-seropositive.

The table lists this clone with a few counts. CDR3 nucleotide sequence: TGTGCCAGCAGCTTCCGTTACACTGAAGCTTTCTTT. Its translation is CASSFRYTEAFF. V is TRBV5-8 and J is TRBJ1-1; D not certain. This CDR3 is 12 amino acids long. The germline CDR1 and CDR2 sequences are SGHTS and YDEGEE. Trimming took off 2 bases at V and 3 bases at J, with 5 bases between the two ends.

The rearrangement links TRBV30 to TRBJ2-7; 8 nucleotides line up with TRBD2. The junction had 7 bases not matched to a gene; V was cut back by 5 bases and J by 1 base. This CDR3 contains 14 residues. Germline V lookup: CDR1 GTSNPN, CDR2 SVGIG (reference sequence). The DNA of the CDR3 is TGTGCCTGGGGCCGGGGGGGCTTGTCCTACGAGCAGTACTTC. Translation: CAWGRGGLSYEQYF.

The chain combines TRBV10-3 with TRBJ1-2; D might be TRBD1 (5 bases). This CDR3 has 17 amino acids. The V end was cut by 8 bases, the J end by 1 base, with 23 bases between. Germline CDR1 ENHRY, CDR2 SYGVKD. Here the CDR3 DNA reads TGTGCCATCTACAATCACGCAGGGCCCTTCAATAACTATGGCTACACCTTC. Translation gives CAIYNHAGPFNNYGYTF.

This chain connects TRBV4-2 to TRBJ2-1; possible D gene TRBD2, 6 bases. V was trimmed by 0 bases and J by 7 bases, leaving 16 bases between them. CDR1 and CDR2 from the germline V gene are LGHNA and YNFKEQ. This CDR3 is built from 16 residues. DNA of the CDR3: TGTGCCAGCAGCCAAGATCGCTGGGGGGATAGGAATGAGCAGTTCTTC. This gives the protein CASSQDRWGDRNEQFF.

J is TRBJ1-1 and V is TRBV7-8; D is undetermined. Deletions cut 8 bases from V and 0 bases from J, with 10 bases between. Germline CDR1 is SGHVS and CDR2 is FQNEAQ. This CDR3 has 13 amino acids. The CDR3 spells CASAQDLNTEAFF. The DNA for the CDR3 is TGTGCCAGCGCCCAGGATCTGAACACTGAAGCTTTCTTT.

Here the CDR3 reads CASSIALGLRNEQFF. CDR3 in DNA: TGTGCCAGTAGTATAGCGTTGGGACTGCGAAATGAGCAGTTCTTC. This rearrangement joins TRBV19 to TRBJ2-1; possibly TRBD2 for D (6 bases). Looked up from germline, CDR1 is LNHDA and CDR2 is SQIVND (reference sequence). The CDR3 loop spans 15 amino acids. Trimming cost V 1 base and J 7 bases, with 14 bases left between them.

The CDR3 protein is CASRLRLSGANVLTF. In nucleotides, the CDR3 is TGTGCCAGCAGGTTGCGTTTGTCTGGGGCCAACGTCCTGACTTTC. This chain uses TRBV7-8 with TRBJ2-6; unclear D gene. V gave up 6 bases and J gave up 1 base, with 10 bases separating them. The CDR3 is made up of 15 amino acids. Germline CDR1 SGHVS, CDR2 FQNEAQ.

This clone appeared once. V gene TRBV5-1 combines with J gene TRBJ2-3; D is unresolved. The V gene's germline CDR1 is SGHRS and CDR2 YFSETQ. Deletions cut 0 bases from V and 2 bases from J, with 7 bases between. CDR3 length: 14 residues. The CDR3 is CASSLDTSTDTQYF. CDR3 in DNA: TGCGCCAGCAGCTTGGACACCTCCACAGATACGCAGTATTTT.

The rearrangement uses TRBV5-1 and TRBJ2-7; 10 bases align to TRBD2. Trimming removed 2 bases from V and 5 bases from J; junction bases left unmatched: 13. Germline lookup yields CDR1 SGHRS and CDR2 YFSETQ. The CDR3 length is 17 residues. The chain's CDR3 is CASSFLGPGTSVHEQYF. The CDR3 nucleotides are TGCGCCAGCAGCTTTCTAGGGCCCGGGACTAGCGTTCACGAGCAGTACTTC.